Described below is a single TCR beta chain sequence and its context. Trimming took off 3 bases at V and 5 bases at J, with 11 bases between the two ends. CDR3 length equals 13 residues. Germline values: CDR1 DFQATT, CDR2 SNEGSKA (reference sequence). The source of the sample is a study of T cell repertoires in cytomegalovirus infection. TCRdb recomputed calls from the reads with MiXCR, one row per CDR3 protein. The top ten clones hold roughly 24% of a sample with about 180,000 distinct CDR3 sequences, about 18% of them seen once. The clonotype was recovered from a human donor in good health (CMV status not recorded). Some clones in this sample may be carry-over from other donors' samples. Sequenced sample: CD8+ T cells from PBMCs. The chain recombines TRBV20-1 with TRBJ2-1, with D uncertain. CDR3 nucleotide sequence: TGCAGTGCTAGCACTGGATACGACAATGAGCAGTTCTTC. Protein: CSASTGYDNEQFF.